One and the same sample provided the 18 T cell receptor beta chains below, sequenced in a study of cytomegalovirus exposure and HLA in healthy donors (dated by TCRdb to about 2017). Library construction relied on the immunoSEQ multiplex PCR assay. A mixture of 60 forward primers for TCR Vbeta segments and 13 reverse primers for TCR Jbeta segments was used in the multiplex PCR. In TCRdb, the immuneACCESS table is reduced to in-frame sequences with V and J assigned. These tables do not hold every clone; where another copy was compared, an unresolved V gene accounts for under half, and the others remain unexplained. For this sample there are about 170,000 clones; 85% appear just once. The top ten clonotypes cover 1% of the sample. Sequencing used PBMCs. The receptors originated from a boy younger than 10 in good health and CMV-seronegative.

Notes on this clone: Other DNA sequences in this sample translate to the same CDR3. The chain is built from TRBV7-6 and TRBJ2-7, with TRBD1 matching over 8 bases. Germline-derived CDR1 and CDR2 are SGHVS and FNYEAQ. V shed 4 bases, J shed 0 bases, and the junction held 5 bases outside the gene matches. This CDR3 contains 15 residues. The CDR3 spells CASSSTGEISYEQYF. CDR3 sequence (DNA): TGTGCCAGCAGCTCGACAGGGGAAATCTCCTACGAGCAGTACTTC. Supplemented by reference TRBV7-6 and TRBJ2-7, the full variable domain reads GAGVSQSPRYKVTKRGQDVALRCDPISGHVSLYWYRQALGQGPEFLTYFNYEAQQDKSGLPNDRFSAERPEGSISTLTIQRTEQRDSAMYRCASSSTGEISYEQYFGPGTRLTVT.

The V gene is TRBV2, the J gene TRBJ1-2, with D possibly being TRBD1 (6 bases). Per the germline V gene, CDR1 is SNHLY and CDR2 is FYNNEI. V was cut by 8 bases and J by 3 bases, with 16 bases left in between. CDR3 length: 14 amino acids. In nucleotides, the CDR3 is TGTGCCAGCTCTCCGGGGGCGGGAGACTATGGCTACACCTTC. It encodes CASSPGAGDYGYTF.

The J gene is TRBJ1-3, the V gene TRBV4-1; perhaps TRBD1 as D (6 bases). CDR1 and CDR2 from the germline V gene are MGHRA and YSYEKL. This CDR3 region has 17 residues. V was cut by 0 bases and J by 2 bases, with 14 bases left in between. CDR3: CASSQDRGRGAGNTIYF. The CDR3 nucleotides read TGCGCCAGCAGCCAAGATCGTGGCAGGGGCGCTGGAAACACCATATATTTT.

CDR3 nucleotide sequence: TGTGCCAGCAGTCCCCGGGACAGGGTGGAAAGCTACGAGCAGTACTTC. Its protein product is CASSPRDRVESYEQYF. The V call is TRBV28, the J call TRBJ2-7, with TRBD1 matching 9 bases. Germline CDR1 and CDR2: MDHEN and SYDVKM. Germline trimming cut 5 bases from V and 3 bases from J; bases unmatched to any gene: 11. This CDR3 is 16 amino acids long.

This rearrangement joins TRBV5-6 to TRBJ2-3; TRBD2 agrees at 8 bases. Germline CDR1 SGHDT, CDR2 YYEEEE. The CDR3 is made up of 17 amino acids. Losses at the gene ends were 3 bases for V and 0 bases for J; bases not matched to a gene: 9. Here the CDR3 DNA reads TGTGCCAGCAGCTGGAGCGGGAGTGGCTTGAGCACAGATACGCAGTATTTT. Translating it yields CASSWSGSGLSTDTQYF.

The J gene is TRBJ2-1, the V gene TRBV7-3; D might be TRBD2 (6 bases). Per germline, CDR1 SGHTA and CDR2 FQGTGA. The CDR3 loop spans 21 amino acids. Trimming stripped 5 bases from V and 0 bases from J, with 29 bases between. The CDR3 DNA follows: TGTGCCAGCAGCCAACGGGACTCGCCAGCGGCAATTTCAGGCTCCTACAATGAGCAGTTCTTC. Amino acid sequence: CASSQRDSPAAISGSYNEQFF.

This chain links TRBV5-8 with TRBJ2-1, with 13 bases identical to TRBD2. After removal of 4 bases from V and 0 bases from J, the junction contained 4 bases not matched to a gene. This CDR3 has 17 amino acids. Germline loops: CDR1 SGHTS, CDR2 YDEGEE. The CDR3 region has the DNA TGTGCCAGCAGCCAACTAGCGGGGGGGAGCTCCTACAATGAGCAGTTCTTC. Translated: CASSQLAGGSSYNEQFF.

This chain connects TRBV28 to TRBJ1-1; D is unclear. The V and J ends lost 1 base and 8 bases respectively, with 8 bases between them. Germline V lookup: CDR1 MDHEN, CDR2 SYDVKM. The CDR3 runs to 12 residues. CDR3 sequence reads: CASSLSTREAFF. The CDR3 nucleotides read TGTGCCAGCAGTTTATCGACTAGGGAAGCTTTCTTT.

The chain carries TRBV6-5 and TRBJ1-5; 8 nucleotides match TRBD1. Germline V gene lookup returns CDR1 MNHEY and CDR2 SVGAGI. J was trimmed by 8 bases and V by 0 bases; bases with no gene match: 6. The CDR3 extends over 15 amino acids. The CDR3 nucleotides read TGTGCCAGCAGTTACTCGTGGGACAGGTCCGAGCCCCAGCATTTT. Translated, it gives CASSYSWDRSEPQHF.

In nucleotides, the CDR3 is TGCGCCAGCAGCTTGGCACCTATCACAGATACGCAGTATTTT. Translated, it gives CASSLAPITDTQYF. The V and J genes are TRBV5-1 and TRBJ2-3; no reliable D call. Between the trimmed V and J ends, which lost 0 bases and 2 bases, there was a span of 7 bases. Germline lookup yields CDR1 SGHRS and CDR2 YFSETQ. The CDR3 spans 14 residues.

The V call is TRBV29-1, the J call TRBJ1-3, with D tentatively TRBD1 (5 bases). CDR1 is SQVTM and CDR2 is ANQGSEA in the germline V gene. This CDR3 has 15 residues. The ends were cut back, 8 bases at V and 1 base at J, with 18 bases in the middle. CDR3 sequence (DNA): TGCAGCCTCAGGGCAGAGCTTTTATCTGGAAACACCATATATTTT. It is translated as CSLRAELLSGNTIYF.

This clone was observed a handful of times. The chain couples TRBV30 to TRBJ1-4; 7 bases fit TRBD1. Germline loops: CDR1 GTSNPN, CDR2 SVGIG (reference sequence). J gave up 4 bases and V 0 bases, and 5 bases lay outside the gene matches. This CDR3 comprises 15 residues. Here the CDR3 DNA reads TGTGCCTGGAGTGTCCGCCAGGGGGTTAATGAAAAACTGTTTTTT. It encodes CAWSVRQGVNEKLFF. The whole variable domain, remainder taken from reference TRBV30 and TRBJ1-4, is SQTIHQWPATLVQPVGSPLSLECTVEGTSNPNLYWYRQAAGRGLQLLFYSVGIGQISSEVPQNLSASRPQDRQFILSSKKLLLSDSGFYLCAWSVRQGVNEKLFFGSGTQLSVL.

The chain couples TRBV6-8 to TRBJ1-6; no reliable D call. V lost 11 bases, J lost 10 bases, and 9 bases lay in between. Germline V gene data show CDR1 as MNHGY and CDR2 as SAAAGT. The CDR3 runs to 10 residues. The CDR3 sequence: CAPKESPLHF. In DNA form, the CDR3 reads TGTGCCCCTAAAGAATCACCCCTCCACTTT.

The V gene is TRBV6-1, the J gene TRBJ2-7, with D unclear. The CDR3 sequence is 14 residues long. Germline CDR1 MNHNS, CDR2 SASEGT. Trimming took 8 bases from V and 7 from J, leaving 21 bases between them. CDR3 protein: CASGLGPNSWEQYV. CDR3 sequence (DNA): TGTGCCAGCGGTTTAGGGCCCAACTCATGGGAGCAGTACGTC.

V is TRBV18 and J is TRBJ2-1; no reliable D call. V dropped 6 bases and J dropped 0 bases, with 18 bases sitting between them. The CDR3 totals 17 residues. The germline gives CDR1 KGHSH, CDR2 LQKENI. CDR3: CASSPRQATSSYNEQFF. Here the CDR3 DNA reads TGTGCCAGCTCGCCCCGACAAGCAACCAGCTCCTACAATGAGCAGTTCTTC.

This chain uses TRBV27 with TRBJ1-5; possibly TRBD1 for D (5 bases). The germline V and J ends were trimmed by 4 bases and 4 bases, with 11 bases remaining between them. This CDR3 is built from 14 residues. Germline-derived CDR1 and CDR2 are MNHEY and SMNVEV (reference sequence). The CDR3 sequence is CASSSTAWNQPQHF. The CDR3 DNA reads TGTGCCAGCAGTTCGACAGCTTGGAATCAGCCCCAGCATTTT.

In this sample, this clone turned up once. The chain has TRBV28 and TRBJ2-2; 7 nucleotides align to TRBD1. The germline gives CDR1 MDHEN, CDR2 SYDVKM. V shed 7 bases and J 3 bases; nucleotides not matched to a gene: 11. There are 16 residues in the CDR3. Here the CDR3 DNA reads TGTGCCAGCAATCCCCTTGACAGGGCTGACACCGGGGAGCTGTTTTTT. Translated, it gives CASNPLDRADTGELFF.

This chain connects TRBV6-5 to TRBJ2-1; TRBD2 aligns across 7 bases. CDR3 size: 15 residues. The germline V gene has CDR1 MNHEY and CDR2 SVGAGI. The J segment lost 4 bases and the V segment lost 7 bases, leaving 10 bases of the junction unmatched. DNA of the CDR3: TGTGCCAGCAAAGTCGGGCTAGCGGTGTACAATGAGCAGTTCTTC. The encoded protein is CASKVGLAVYNEQFF.